These 32 T cell receptor beta chains were sequenced from one sample in a study of cytomegalovirus exposure and HLA in healthy donors. Amplification used 60 Vbeta primers and 13 Jbeta primers. TCRdb keeps only in-frame clones here, not all; method: immunoSEQ multiplex PCR. The table lists some 120,000 clones, over 8.5% of them singletons. Sequencing was carried out using PBMCs. Source of these receptors: a woman in her thirties or forties in good health and CMV-seropositive.

The V and J genes are TRBV4-3 and TRBJ2-1; 15 nucleotides agree with TRBD2. This CDR3 region has 16 residues. Losses at the gene ends were 4 bases for V and 5 bases for J; bases not matched to a gene: 3. The germline V gene has CDR1 LGHNA and CDR2 YSLEER. CDR3 sequence: CASSPGTSGRNNEQFF. In nucleotides, the CDR3 is TGCGCCAGCAGCCCCGGGACTAGCGGGAGGAACAATGAGCAGTTCTTC.

This clone showed up just a few times. The CDR3 carries no conserved terminal phenylalanine or tryptophan, so it likely arises from a read error. The chain links TRBV2 to TRBJ1-4, with 7 positions matching TRBD1. CDR3 length: 13 residues. Germline loops: CDR1 SNHLY, CDR2 FYNNEI. CDR3 sequence (DNA): TGTGCCAGCAATAACAGGGGTAATGAAAAGCTGTTTGTT. This encodes CASNNRGNEKLFV.

The chain uses TRBV10-2 and TRBJ1-2; 9 bases match TRBD1. The CDR3 is made up of 14 amino acids. Germline V gene lookup returns CDR1 WSHSY and CDR2 SAAADI. With 2 bases clipped from V and 7 bases from J, the junction kept 5 bases outside the gene matches. The CDR3 region is CASSEVGQGSGYTF. The CDR3 DNA follows: TGCGCCAGCAGTGAGGTGGGACAGGGAAGTGGCTACACCTTC.

A few counts support this clone. CDR3: CASSKDREETQYF. The CDR3 nucleotides read TGTGCCAGTAGTAAGGACAGGGAGGAGACCCAGTACTTC. The chain uses TRBV19 and TRBJ2-5; 8 bases map to TRBD1. Germline-derived CDR1 and CDR2 are LNHDA and SQIVND (reference sequence). Germline trimming cut 4 bases from V and 5 bases from J; bases unmatched to any gene: 3. CDR3 size: 13 residues.

The rearrangement joins TRBV5-4 to TRBJ1-6, with TRBD1 matching 7 bases. The germline gives CDR1 SGHNT, CDR2 YYREEE (reference sequence). Trimming removed 4 bases from V and 7 bases from J; junction bases left unmatched: 11. This CDR3 spans 16 amino acids. This CDR3 is CASSPGRQGFNSPLHF. CDR3 DNA sequence: TGTGCCAGCAGCCCGGGGAGACAGGGCTTCAATTCACCCCTCCACTTT.

This clone occurred many times. The genes are TRBV4-1 and TRBJ2-5; TRBD1 matches at 8 bases. Germline assignment: CDR1 MGHRA and CDR2 YSYEKL. This CDR3 region has 14 residues. V lost 0 bases, J lost 9 bases, and 6 bases stayed unmatched. The CDR3 DNA reads as TGCGCCAGCAGCCAAGAGGACAGGGCAAAACCCCAGTACTTC. It encodes CASSQEDRAKPQYF.

V gene TRBV21-1 combines with J gene TRBJ2-3; no check of the table's D call, TRBD1, against the DNA was made. TRBV21-1 is recorded as a pseudogene. This CDR3 has 15 amino acids. Here the CDR3 reads CASNRGDRPTDTQYF. The CDR3 DNA reads TGTGCCAGCAACAGGGGGGACAGGCCCACAGATACGCAGTATTTT.

This clone appeared a few times. The rearrangement links TRBV18 to TRBJ1-1; the match to TRBD1 covers 8 bases. Germline CDR1 and CDR2: KGHSH and LQKENI. Trimming at V came to 4 bases and at J to 2 bases, leaving 3 bases not matched to a gene. The CDR3 covers 14 residues. The CDR3 loop reads CASSRGQGNTEAFF. CDR3 bases: TGTGCCAGCTCACGCGGACAGGGCAACACTGAAGCTTTCTTT.

This clone was seen more than once but under ten times. J is TRBJ2-1 and V is TRBV5-6; 7 bases agree with TRBD1. Trimming took 3 bases from V and 8 from J; bases not matched to a gene: 5. Germline values: CDR1 SGHDT, CDR2 YYEEEE. The length of the CDR3 is 13 residues. Here the CDR3 DNA reads TGTGCCAGCAGCTCGACAGGGAATCATGAGCAGTTCTTC. Translation gives CASSSTGNHEQFF.

CDR3 sequence reads: CASSSGQGISRGYTF. CDR3 DNA sequence: TGTGCCAGCAGTTCCGGACAGGGGATTAGCAGGGGCTACACCTTC. The chain uses TRBV27 and TRBJ1-2, with 9 bases identical to TRBD1. The CDR3 sequence is 15 residues long. J gave up 8 bases and V 4 bases, and 11 bases lay outside the gene matches. CDR1 and CDR2 from the germline V gene are MNHEY and SMNVEV (reference sequence).

The CDR3 DNA follows: TGCGCCAGCAGCCCGGAGCAGAACACTGAAGCTTTCTTT. It codes for CASSPEQNTEAFF. The V call is TRBV5-1, the J call TRBJ1-1; no reliable D call. The CDR3 is 13 amino acids. Trimming took off 4 bases at V and 1 base at J, with 8 bases between the two ends. Germline V CDR1 and CDR2: SGHRS, YFSETQ.

V gene TRBV5-6 combines with J gene TRBJ1-6; the match to TRBD1 covers 9 bases. Germline V gene data show CDR1 as SGHDT and CDR2 as YYEEEE. The CDR3 extends over 17 amino acids. J was trimmed by 10 bases and V by 0 bases; bases with no gene match: 11. The CDR3 loop is CASSLEWTGVRGSPLHF. DNA of the CDR3: TGTGCCAGCAGCTTGGAATGGACAGGGGTTAGAGGATCACCCCTCCACTTT.

The V and J genes are TRBV4-1 and TRBJ1-5; D is perhaps TRBD1 (5 bases). Germline assignment: CDR1 MGHRA and CDR2 YSYEKL. The CDR3 is 17 residues long. Trimming pared 6 bases from V and 2 bases from J, leaving 20 bases between. CDR3 bases: TGCGCCAGCAGTCCGGGACTCGTAGGTGGTCGCAATCAGCCCCAGCATTTT. Translating gives CASSPGLVGGRNQPQHF.

The V and J genes are TRBV6-5 and TRBJ2-1; D possibly corresponds to TRBD1 (5 bases). This CDR3 is 12 amino acids long. Per the germline V gene, CDR1 is MNHEY and CDR2 is SVGAGI. Between the trimmed V and J ends, which lost 5 bases and 7 bases, there was a span of 9 bases. CDR3 residues: CASSNQGNEQFF. The CDR3 DNA reads TGTGCCAGCAGTAATCAGGGAAATGAGCAGTTCTTC.

This clone was counted a few times. This chain joins TRBV5-6 and TRBJ2-7; D not certain. Germline V gives CDR1 SGHDT, CDR2 YYEEEE. V was clipped by 0 bases and J by 6 bases, with 7 bases between them. The CDR3 is made up of 12 amino acids. In DNA form, the CDR3 reads TGTGCCAGCAGCTTGGAGCCCGCCGAGCAGTACTTC. Translated: CASSLEPAEQYF.

As for this clone: At one end the junction does not follow the germline gene, possibly because of a read error. This rearrangement joins TRBV5-6 to TRBJ2-5; perhaps TRBD1 as D (5 bases). Germline V lookup: CDR1 SGHDT, CDR2 YYEEEE. The CDR3 loop spans 13 amino acids. In DNA, the CDR3 is TGTGCCAGCAGCCAAGGACACCAGGAGACCCAGTACTTC. It specifies CASSQGHQETQYF.

This clone was observed a few times. The genes are TRBV5-1 and TRBJ2-1; 8 bases are shared with TRBD1. This CDR3 has 14 amino acids. J lost 7 bases, V lost 4 bases, and 7 bases had no gene match. Per germline, CDR1 SGHRS and CDR2 YFSETQ. CDR3 nucleotide sequence: TGCGCCAGCAGCGACGGACAGGGTTGGAATGAGCAGTTCTTC. This gives the protein CASSDGQGWNEQFF.

CDR3 DNA: TGTGCCAGCAGCATACAGGGTCGTGAAAAACTGTTTTTT. Its translation is CASSIQGREKLFF. The genes are TRBV5-4 and TRBJ1-4, with a weak D call TRBD1 (6 bases). Germline V gene lookup returns CDR1 SGHNT and CDR2 YYREEE (reference sequence). This CDR3 spans 13 amino acids. With 4 bases removed from V and 7 bases from J, the gap between germline ends came to 11 bases.

This clone has just a few counts. The CDR3 loop reads CASSLGSVADTQYF. DNA for the CDR3: TGTGCCAGCAGCTTGGGGAGCGTGGCAGATACGCAGTATTTT. The J gene is TRBJ2-3, the V gene TRBV5-8; the D is unclear. Trimming removed 0 bases at V and 4 bases at J, with 9 bases between. CDR3 length equals 14 residues. CDR1 is SGHTS and CDR2 is YDEGEE in the germline V gene.

In this sample, this clone turned up a few times. The chain couples TRBV19 to TRBJ1-5; D ambiguous. The CDR3 consists of 14 residues. V was shortened by 1 base and J by 5 bases, with 9 bases between the two germline ends. Germline CDR1 LNHDA, CDR2 SQIVND (reference sequence). The DNA of the CDR3 is TGTGCCAGTAGTATAGGGTCACTGGATCAGCCCCAGCATTTT. Encoded protein: CASSIGSLDQPQHF.

A remark on this clone: Distinct nucleotide sequences in the sample also encode this CDR3. This sequence joins TRBV30 and TRBJ1-5, with 7 bases matching TRBD1. CDR3 length: 13 residues. The germline V gene has CDR1 GTSNPN and CDR2 SVGIG (reference sequence). With V trimmed by 5 bases and J by 1 base, 2 bases remained unmatched. The CDR3 sequence: CAWSQGSNQPQHF. For the CDR3, the DNA is TGTGCCTGGTCACAGGGGAGCAATCAGCCCCAGCATTTT. Using reference TRBV30 and TRBJ1-5 for the parts outside the CDR3, the full variable domain is SQTIHQWPATLVQPVGSPLSLECTVEGTSNPNLYWYRQAAGRGLQLLFYSVGIGQISSEVPQNLSASRPQDRQFILSSKKLLLSDSGFYLCAWSQGSNQPQHFGDGTRLSIL.

The J gene is TRBJ1-2, the V gene TRBV7-8, with D perhaps matching TRBD1 (5 bases). From germline, CDR1 is SGHVS and CDR2 FQNEAQ. V was clipped by 5 bases and J by 4 bases, with 17 bases between them. The CDR3 covers 15 residues. CDR3 sequence: CASSPDGGGSYGYTF. The CDR3 DNA is TGTGCCAGCAGCCCAGACGGGGGTGGGAGCTATGGCTACACCTTC.

CDR3 protein: CASSRSWEADEAFF. CDR3 in DNA: TGTGCCAGCAGTCGTAGTTGGGAGGCTGATGAAGCTTTCTTT. V gene TRBV27 combines with J gene TRBJ1-1, with D uncertain. V was trimmed by 5 bases and J by 7 bases, leaving 17 bases between them. This CDR3 has 14 residues. CDR1 MNHEY and CDR2 SMNVEV come from the germline V gene (reference sequence).

The CDR3 is CASSYTGTAQETQYF. DNA for the CDR3: TGTGCCAGCAGTTACACCGGGACAGCGCAAGAGACCCAGTACTTC. The rearrangement links TRBV27 to TRBJ2-5; TRBD1 aligns across 7 bases. The germline V gene has CDR1 MNHEY and CDR2 SMNVEV (reference sequence). With 4 bases clipped from V and 2 bases from J, the junction kept 7 bases outside the gene matches. The CDR3 is made up of 15 amino acids.

The chain is built from TRBV5-4 and TRBJ2-1; 16 bases map to TRBD2. From germline, CDR1 is SGHNT and CDR2 YYREEE (reference sequence). Trimming cost V 4 bases and J 1 base; bases outside gene matches: 5. The CDR3 is 18 amino acids. In DNA form, the CDR3 reads TGTGCCAGCAGCCCGGGACTAGCGGGGGGGCAATCCTACAATGAGCAGTTCTTC. Translating gives CASSPGLAGGQSYNEQFF.

This chain uses TRBV19 with TRBJ1-1; TRBD1 might be the D (6 bases). V lost 8 bases and J 1 base, leaving 14 bases between the germline ends. The CDR3 has 14 amino acids. Germline assignment: CDR1 LNHDA and CDR2 SQIVND (reference sequence). The CDR3 region has the DNA TGTGCCAGTTTATCGGTCAGGGGGAACACTGAAGCTTTCTTT. It translates to CASLSVRGNTEAFF. Full variable domain (outside the CDR3, taken from reference TRBV19 and TRBJ1-1): DGGITQSPKYLFRKEGQNVTLSCEQNLNHDAMYWYRQDPGQGLRLIYYSQIVNDFQKGDIAEGYSVSREKKESFPLTVTSAQKNPTAFYLCASLSVRGNTEAFFGQGTRLTVV.

J is TRBJ1-2 and V is TRBV6-1; D unresolved. The CDR3 is 16 amino acids. V lost 0 bases, J lost 4 bases, and 15 bases lay in between. Per germline, CDR1 MNHNS and CDR2 SASEGT. The CDR3 is CASSEAAASFGYGYTF. CDR3 bases: TGTGCCAGCAGTGAAGCGGCGGCGTCCTTCGGCTATGGCTACACCTTC.

The chain recombines TRBV27 with TRBJ1-6; no reliable D call. The CDR3 extends over 12 amino acids. Germline V gene data show CDR1 as MNHEY and CDR2 as SMNVEV (reference sequence). The V end lost 10 bases, the J end lost 5 bases, and 9 bases lay between the germline ends. This CDR3 is CATAGDNSPLHF. The CDR3 DNA sequence: TGTGCCACGGCCGGGGATAATTCACCCCTCCACTTT.

This rearrangement joins TRBV7-9 to TRBJ1-2; TRBD1 aligns across 8 bases. V lost 3 bases to trimming and J lost 8 bases; unmatched junction nucleotides: 14. This CDR3 has 16 residues. CDR1 and CDR2 from the germline V gene are SEHNR and FQNEAQ (reference sequence). CDR3 sequence reads: CASSFSTDRVKQGYTF. CDR3 coding DNA: TGTGCCAGCAGCTTTTCCACGGACAGGGTCAAGCAGGGCTACACCTTC.

The CDR3 loop reads CASSPTLGAVGYGYTF. CDR3 in DNA: TGTGCCAGCTCACCAACCTTGGGGGCTGTAGGGTATGGCTACACCTTC. The chain uses TRBV18 and TRBJ1-2, with D possibly matching TRBD1 (6 bases). This CDR3 comprises 16 residues. CDR1 KGHSH and CDR2 LQKENI come from the germline V gene. Between the trimmed V and J ends, which lost 2 bases and 5 bases, there was a span of 18 bases.

V and J are TRBV19 and TRBJ1-1; D is unclear. Germline V gives CDR1 LNHDA, CDR2 SQIVND (reference sequence). Trimming stripped 3 bases from V and 2 bases from J, with 13 bases between. The CDR3 is 15 residues long. Written as DNA, the CDR3 is TGTGCCAGTAGTATCAATCAGGATGGCAACACTGAAGCTTTCTTT. It translates to CASSINQDGNTEAFF. The whole variable domain, filled in from reference TRBV19 and TRBJ1-1, reads DGGITQSPKYLFRKEGQNVTLSCEQNLNHDAMYWYRQDPGQGLRLIYYSQIVNDFQKGDIAEGYSVSREKKESFPLTVTSAQKNPTAFYLCASSINQDGNTEAFFGQGTRLTVV.

DNA for the CDR3: TGTGCCAGCACCTTCTCAGGGGGACAGGGTTCGGCTGGCTACACCTTC. Encoded protein: CASTFSGGQGSAGYTF. V is TRBV7-9 and J is TRBJ1-2, with 9 nucleotides matching TRBD1. Germline V lookup: CDR1 SEHNR, CDR2 FQNEAQ (reference sequence). CDR3 length: 16 residues. V was clipped by 7 bases and J by 7 bases; unmatched bases: 16.